What follows describes a single T cell receptor (beta chain). Its target is unknown. The entry originates in a study of spatial heterogeneity in lung cancer. Study-level points and caveats: One measure, the expanded intratumoral alpha and beta TCR count, tracked tumor mutation counts.

TCRdb processed the 5' RACE reads anew with MiXCR; each CDR3 protein has one entry. This sample has roughly 3,500 distinct CDR3 sequences; 4.5% to 6% occur once, and the top ten carry over 12%. Time point reported: sample taken at primary tumor resection. The CDR3 is made up of 15 amino acids. Germline values: CDR1 MDHEN, CDR2 SYDVKM. The V end lost 4 bases, the J end lost 3 bases, and 13 bases lay between the germline ends. This specimen consisted of lung tumor tissue, obtained at surgery. This chain joins TRBV28 and TRBJ2-1, with D maybe TRBD1 (6 bases). The receptor was isolated from a female donor with early-stage non-small cell lung cancer. CDR3 residues: CASSSDLGGYNEQFF. CDR3 DNA: TGTGCCAGCAGTTCCGACTTAGGGGGCTACAATGAGCAGTTCTTC.